This TCR beta chain was identified during a study of T cells in Graves' hyperthyroidism and ophthalmopathy. Regarding the study as a whole: Most thyroid clonotypes expanded above 0.001 appeared in blood too.

Newly diagnosed hyperthyroidism patients aged 18 to 65 years had disease lasting under 2 months. Reasons for excluding patients were uncontrolled infection, other autoimmune disease, pregnancy or lactation. The PBMCs studied were ones that came from 10 ml fresh peripheral blood. This clonotype occurred many times. Antigen: not known. Regions amplified from RNA transcripts were the TCR beta CDR3 regions. The TCR CDR3 was amplified in a first-round RT-PCR using the HTBI primer set. TCRdb re-derived calls from the multiplex PCR reads in MiXCR, one entry per CDR3 protein. The sample lists over 250,000 distinct CDR3 sequences, 20% to 30% occurring once. The V segment lost 4 bases and the J segment 6 bases; nucleotides outside the gene matches: 11. CDR1 and CDR2 from the germline V gene are GTSNPN and SVGIG (reference sequence). This CDR3 comprises 15 residues.

Sequencing used blood. The chain joins TRBV30 to TRBJ2-5; 10 nucleotides align to TRBD2. The sequence was obtained from a man in his forties or fifties with Graves' hyperthyroidism that later progressed to Graves' ophthalmopathy. CDR3 in DNA: TGTGCCTGGACCCAGGGACTAGCGTTTTCTCAGACCCAGTACTTC. It codes for CAWTQGLAFSQTQYF.